These T cell receptor beta chains were read from a single sample in a study of blood T cell repertoires in COVID-19. Measured with immunoSEQ multiplex PCR; TCRdb has only the in-frame clones, and not every one. The sample shows more than 85,000 clones, 81% of them seen only once. Input material: peripheral blood. The receptor set was obtained from a woman in her 70s with acute or convalescent COVID-19. Both conserved end residues are part of each CDR3. D genes are given only for firm matches. Size values are once, few and many counts, or a class for expanded clones, and some rows have none.

v_call	clone_size	j_call	d_call	cdr3_aa	cdr3_nt
TRBV7-6	-	TRBJ2-5	TRBD1	CASGRDRGVETQYF	TGTGCCAGCGGTCGGGACAGGGGCGTGGAGACCCAGTACTTC
TRBV11-2	-	TRBJ1-2	-	CASSSPRDRRPNYGYTF	TGTGCCAGCAGCTCCCCTAGAGACAGGAGACCTAACTATGGCTACACCTTC
TRBV4-1	-	TRBJ2-1	TRBD2	CASSQVLAGVAQDDSYNEQFF	TGCGCCAGCAGCCAAGTGCTAGCGGGAGTAGCTCAGGATGATTCCTACAATGAGCAGTTCTTC
TRBV19	-	TRBJ1-2	-	CASSILGQQNYGYTF	TGTGCCAGTAGTATCTTAGGACAGCAGAACTATGGCTACACCTTC
TRBV10-3	-	TRBJ2-1	TRBD2	CAIRTGTSGRLDEQFF	TGTGCCATCAGGACCGGGACTAGCGGGAGACTCGATGAGCAGTTCTTC
TRBV6-2/TRBV6-3	few	TRBJ2-3	TRBD2	CASSDPTSGGPDTQYF	TGTGCCAGCAGTGACCCGACTAGCGGGGGGCCAGATACGCAGTATTTT
TRBV18	-	TRBJ2-1	TRBD2	CASSPSGTSGDEQFF	TGTGCCAGCTCACCATCCGGGACTAGCGGAGATGAGCAGTTCTTC
TRBV5-6	-	TRBJ2-7	-	CASSLLSFPYEQYF	TGTGCCAGCAGCTTGCTAAGTTTTCCCTACGAGCAGTACTTC
TRBV19	-	TRBJ2-7	TRBD2	CASSATPGLAGSYEQYF	TGTGCCAGTAGTGCGACCCCGGGACTAGCGGGGAGCTACGAGCAGTACTTC
TRBV6-2/TRBV6-3	-	TRBJ1-4	-	CASSWRVNEKLFF	TGTGCCAGCAGTTGGAGGGTGAATGAAAAACTGTTTTTT
TRBV3-1/TRBV3-2	-	TRBJ1-4	-	CASSQPVGDLTNEKLFF	TGTGCCAGCAGCCAGCCGGTCGGGGATTTAACTAATGAAAAACTGTTTTTT
TRBV5-4	-	TRBJ2-2	-	CASSLFSYTGELFF	TGTGCCAGCAGCTTGTTCAGTTACACCGGGGAGCTGTTTTTT
TRBV7-3	-	TRBJ2-2	TRBD2	CASSLNPGGNTGELFF	TGTGCCAGCAGCTTAAACCCGGGAGGGAACACCGGGGAGCTGTTTTTT
TRBV30	-	TRBJ2-1	-	CAWSVIGTSRGNEQFF	TGTGCCTGGAGTGTAATCGGCACTTCCCGGGGCAATGAGCAGTTCTTC
TRBV5-1	-	TRBJ1-4	TRBD1	CASSLGQGNEKLFF	TGCGCCAGCAGCTTGGGACAGGGGAATGAAAAACTGTTTTTT
TRBV19	-	TRBJ2-2	TRBD2	CASRGMREGNTGELFF	TGTGCCAGTAGGGGGATGCGGGAGGGCAACACCGGGGAGCTGTTTTTT
TRBV9	once	TRBJ2-1	TRBD2	CASSALTSGGGLFF	TGTGCCAGCAGCGCACTGACTAGCGGGGGAGGTTTGTTCTTC
TRBV6-2/TRBV6-3	-	TRBJ2-3	-	CASSYGRDSDTQYF	TGTGCCAGCAGTTACGGGCGGGACTCAGATACGCAGTATTTT
TRBV5-5	once	TRBJ2-1	-	CASRVLYNEQFF	TGTGCCAGCCGCGTTTTATACAATGAGCAGTTCTTC
TRBV29-1	-	TRBJ1-6	-	CSVEVGRNSPLHF	TGCAGCGTTGAGGTGGGGAGGAATTCACCCCTCCACTTT
TRBV4-1	-	TRBJ1-2	-	CASSQDLGLSSGYTF	TGCGCCAGCAGCCAAGATCTTGGCCTCTCGTCGGGCTACACCTTC
TRBV2	-	TRBJ1-4	-	CASSDTGLGGEKLFF	TGTGCCAGCAGTGATACAGGGTTAGGTGGTGAAAAACTGTTTTTT
TRBV19	few	TRBJ1-2	TRBD1	CASSRDREYGYTF	TGTGCCAGTAGCAGGGACAGGGAATACGGCTACACCTTC
TRBV15	-	TRBJ2-1	TRBD1	CATSLGTGAYNEQFF	TGTGCCACCAGCTTGGGGACAGGAGCCTACAATGAGCAGTTCTTC
TRBV6-5	once	TRBJ2-3	-	CASSPRQDPTDTQYF	TGTGCCAGCAGCCCCAGACAGGATCCCACAGATACGCAGTATTTT
TRBV11-2	-	TRBJ2-7	-	CASSLPSLYEQYF	TGTGCCAGCAGCCTTCCGTCACTTTACGAGCAGTACTTC
TRBV10-1	-	TRBJ1-1	TRBD1	CASSPPGQTNTEAFF	TGCGCCAGCAGCCCCCCGGGACAGACGAACACTGAAGCTTTCTTT
TRBV7-9	-	TRBJ1-2	TRBD1	CASSAVTGGSYGYTF	TGTGCCAGCAGCGCAGTGACAGGGGGGAGCTATGGCTACACCTTC
TRBV2	-	TRBJ1-4	-	CASSEAQGMNEKLFF	TGTGCCAGCAGTGAAGCGCAGGGGATGAATGAAAAACTGTTTTTT
TRBV6-5	-	TRBJ2-7	-	CASSYSGAVTQGEQYF	TGTGCCAGCAGTTACTCCGGGGCCGTTACCCAGGGGGAGCAGTACTTC
TRBV2	-	TRBJ1-2	-	CASSETYPNYGYTF	TGTGCCAGCAGTGAGACTTACCCTAACTATGGCTACACCTTC
TRBV6-5	-	TRBJ1-4	TRBD1	CASSYDRVNEKLFF	TGTGCCAGCAGTTATGACAGGGTGAATGAAAAACTGTTTTTT
TRBV10-2	-	TRBJ2-1	TRBD2	CASSEHSGGVYNEQFF	TGCGCCAGCAGTGAACATAGCGGGGGGGTATACAATGAGCAGTTCTTC
TRBV30	-	TRBJ1-5	-	CAWSLGQGMGRDNQPQHF	TGTGCCTGGAGTTTAGGGCAGGGGATGGGAAGGGACAATCAGCCCCAGCATTTT
TRBV4-1	once	TRBJ1-5	TRBD1	CASSQDSTSTGTVGNQPQHF	TGCGCCAGCAGCCAAGATTCCACCTCTACCGGGACAGTCGGCAATCAGCCCCAGCATTTT
TRBV4-1	few	TRBJ1-1	-	CASSQPQGLSFF	TGCGCCAGCAGCCAGCCGCAGGGCTTGTCTTTCTTT
TRBV6-5	few	TRBJ1-1	-	CASSYSPPGTEAFF	TGTGCCAGCAGTTACTCCCCCCCGGGCACTGAAGCTTTCTTT
TRBV3-1/TRBV3-2	-	TRBJ2-3	-	CASSQLADTQYF	TGTGCCAGCAGCCAACTAGCGGATACGCAGTATTTT
TRBV29-1	-	TRBJ1-2	TRBD1	CSGNTGTGDYGYTF	TGCAGCGGTAACACCGGGACAGGGGATTATGGCTACACCTTC
TRBV10-1	-	TRBJ1-1	-	CASSKLRTDTEAFF	TGCGCCAGCAGTAAGTTGAGGACAGACACTGAAGCTTTCTTT
TRBV3-1/TRBV3-2	-	TRBJ2-4	TRBD1	CASSPTGNIQYF	TGTGCCAGCAGCCCGACAGGGAACATTCAGTACTTC
TRBV10-3	-	TRBJ2-3	TRBD2	CAISDIGSGESTDTQYF	TGTGCCATCAGCGATATAGGGAGCGGGGAAAGCACAGATACGCAGTATTTT
TRBV2	-	TRBJ2-2	TRBD2	CASRTREHTGELFF	TGTGCCAGCCGGACTAGGGAGCACACCGGGGAGCTGTTTTTT
TRBV27	-	TRBJ2-1	-	CATSPVSSYNEQFF	TGTGCCACCTCGCCTGTGAGCTCCTACAATGAGCAGTTCTTC
TRBV27	-	TRBJ2-3	TRBD2	CASSLEGLSGGSTDTQYF	TGTGCCAGCAGTTTAGAGGGCCTTAGCGGGGGCAGCACAGATACGCAGTATTTT
TRBV6-5	-	TRBJ2-7	-	CASSYMGAREQYF	TGTGCCAGCAGTTACATGGGGGCCAGGGAGCAGTACTTC
TRBV7-9	-	TRBJ1-1	-	CASSLVQGPTEAFF	TGTGCCAGCAGCTTAGTGCAGGGGCCCACTGAAGCTTTCTTT
TRBV21-1	-	TRBJ2-2	-	CASSKDRGELFF	TGTGCCAGCAGCAAGGACAGGGGGGAGCTGTTTTTT
TRBV5-8	once	TRBJ1-3	-	CASSPLLLPGNTIYF	TGTGCCAGCAGCCCCCTACTGCTACCTGGAAACACCATATATTTT
TRBV4-3	once	TRBJ1-2	TRBD1	CASSRHQTGSGYGYTF	TGCGCCAGCAGCCGACACCAGACAGGGAGTGGCTATGGCTACACCTTC
TRBV15	-	TRBJ1-1	-	CATSRKGTGFSEAFF	TGTGCCACCAGCAGGAAGGGTACAGGGTTCTCTGAAGCTTTCTTT
TRBV28	-	TRBJ2-7	-	CASKGWGLSYEQYF	TGTGCCAGCAAGGGGTGGGGGCTCTCCTACGAGCAGTACTTC
TRBV6-6	-	TRBJ2-3	TRBD2	CASSYPSGGAQGTQYF	TGTGCCAGCAGTTACCCTAGCGGGGGGGCCCAGGGTACGCAGTATTTT